Below are 28 T cell receptor beta chains sequenced from a single sample in a study of blood T cells in healthy people across ages. Primed by a sample-barcoded 5' primer and a J-beta primer mix, a second PCR proceeded for roughly 7 to 12 cycles. TCRdb recomputed calls from the 5' RACE reads with MiXCR, one row per CDR3 protein. The table shows about 1 million distinct CDR3 sequences, with less than 25% occurring only once. Separately, the same data were catalogued under a study of T cells of mothers and their children.

The sample was blood. The receptors come from a girl aged 2 to 9 in good health.

The CDR3 loop is CATSTLAVAGGIQETQYF. The CDR3 DNA reads as TGTGCCACCAGCACCCTCGCGGTAGCGGGAGGGATACAAGAGACCCAGTACTTC. The chain combines TRBV15 with TRBJ2-5; 11 bases are a match to TRBD2. The germline V gene has CDR1 LNHNV and CDR2 YYDKDF (reference sequence). V was clipped by 4 bases and J by 2 bases; unmatched bases: 12. The CDR3 has 18 residues.

Only a few counts were recorded for this clonotype. This chain links TRBV29-1 with TRBJ2-5; TRBD1 aligns across 9 bases. Per germline, CDR1 SQVTM and CDR2 ANQGSEA. The CDR3 has 14 amino acids. V shed 7 bases and J 0 bases; nucleotides not matched to a gene: 6. The DNA of the CDR3 is TGCAGCGCAGAACAGGGGGCCGACCAAGAGACCCAGTACTTC. This gives the protein CSAEQGADQETQYF.

The V and J genes are TRBV12-3 or TRBV12-4 and TRBJ2-7, with D maybe TRBD1 (6 bases). The V end was cut by 5 bases, the J end by 4 bases, with 15 bases between. CDR3 length: 14 residues. The CDR3 DNA follows: TGTGCCAGCAGTCCGACAGGACCCGCTTACGAGCAGTACTTC. Translating it yields CASSPTGPAYEQYF.

This clonotype has more than one count but fewer than ten. This chain links TRBV7-2 with TRBJ2-5, with TRBD2 matching 7 bases. Trimming removed 4 bases from V and 7 bases from J; junction bases left unmatched: 6. The CDR3 covers 13 residues. CDR1 is SGHTA, CDR2 FQGNSA, per germline. The CDR3 loop is CASSSAGLGTQYF. The CDR3 coding sequence is TGTGCCAGCAGCTCAGCGGGACTGGGGACCCAGTACTTC.

The rearrangement joins TRBV25-1 to TRBJ1-6; D gene unclear. The germline V and J ends were trimmed by 5 bases and 5 bases, with 13 bases remaining between them. This CDR3 is built from 15 residues. Germline CDR1 and CDR2: MGHDK and SYGVNS. This chain's CDR3 is CASSRRATDNSPLHF. The CDR3 DNA sequence: TGTGCCAGCAGTCGAAGGGCTACGGATAATTCACCCCTCCACTTT.

In its sample, this clonotype was seen a few times. The chain couples TRBV6-2 or TRBV6-3 to TRBJ2-1; D is unresolved. Trimming left V 6 bases short and J 10 bases short, with 10 bases between. The CDR3 runs to 11 residues. Germline V gene lookup returns CDR1 MNHEY and CDR2 SVGEGT. The CDR3 loop reads CASSPAWEQFF. The CDR3 DNA reads TGTGCCAGCAGCCCCGCGTGGGAGCAGTTCTTC.

This clonotype was detected only a few times. This chain uses TRBV12-3 or TRBV12-4 with TRBJ2-1, with D perhaps assigned TRBD1 or TRBD2 (6 bases each). Deletions cut 10 bases from V and 6 bases from J, with 25 bases between. CDR3 length equals 16 residues. As DNA, the CDR3 is TGTGCCACTCGGTGGGGGCGGGGAAATCTCGGCAATGAGCAGTTCTTC. Its translation is CATRWGRGNLGNEQFF.

The V and J genes are TRBV20-1 and TRBJ1-4, with TRBD1 as a possible D gene (6 bases). This CDR3 is 13 amino acids long. Germline lookup yields CDR1 DFQATT and CDR2 SNEGSKA (reference sequence). V lost 4 bases and J 10 bases, leaving 16 bases between the germline ends. The CDR3 region is CSATTPDSGKLFF. The CDR3 nucleotides are TGCAGTGCTACGACGCCGGACAGCGGAAAACTGTTTTTT.

This chain joins TRBV28 and TRBJ2-4; TRBD2 might be the D (6 bases). The CDR3 runs to 15 residues. V was clipped by 6 bases and J by 6 bases, with 18 bases between them. Germline V gene lookup returns CDR1 MDHEN and CDR2 SYDVKM. This CDR3 reads CASRPDGRWGNIQYF. The CDR3 DNA sequence: TGTGCCAGCAGACCCGACGGGAGATGGGGAAACATTCAGTACTTC.

This clonotype was picked up a small number of times. This chain uses TRBV29-1 with TRBJ2-1; 7 bases map to TRBD1. The V segment lost 0 bases and the J segment 2 bases; nucleotides outside the gene matches: 7. CDR1 and CDR2 (germline): SQVTM, ANQGSEA. The CDR3 contains 16 residues. The CDR3: CSVEDSPGQAYNEQFF. CDR3 DNA: TGCAGCGTTGAAGATAGCCCCGGACAGGCCTACAATGAGCAGTTCTTC.

This clonotype occurred a few times. The rearrangement uses TRBV12-3 or TRBV12-4 and TRBJ1-2; D remains ambiguous. Trimming cost V 7 bases and J 4 bases, with 13 bases left between them. This CDR3 has 13 amino acids. This CDR3 is CASMQSPSYGYTF. The CDR3 nucleotides are TGTGCCAGCATGCAGAGCCCTAGCTATGGCTACACCTTC.

The genes are TRBV29-1 and TRBJ2-5; no firm D call. Germline CDR1 reads SQVTM; CDR2 reads ANQGSEA. V was cut by 3 bases and J by 4 bases, with 6 bases left in between. This CDR3 spans 11 amino acids. In nucleotides, the CDR3 is TGCAGCGTTGAGACTTTAGAGACCCAGTACTTC. Its translation: CSVETLETQYF.

In its sample, this clonotype was seen a few times. The V and J genes are TRBV4-1 and TRBJ1-4, with D uncertain. Gene TRBJ2-2 matches the end of the DNA better, so the J call may be wrong. Germline values: CDR1 MGHRA, CDR2 YSYEKL. The CDR3 runs to 14 residues. In DNA form, the CDR3 reads TGCGCCAGCAGCCAAGAGGGGTCGGTAAGGGAGCTGTTTTTT. Translated: CASSQEGSVRELFF.

This clonotype was seen a few times. The V call is TRBV20-1, the J call TRBJ2-5; D ambiguous. V was pared by 0 bases and J by 1 base, with 9 bases between. Germline-derived CDR1 and CDR2 are DFQATT and SNEGSKA (reference sequence). The CDR3 contains 14 residues. The chain's CDR3 is CSARDNRAQETQYF. The CDR3 nucleotides read TGCAGTGCTAGAGATAATCGTGCCCAAGAGACCCAGTACTTC.

This clonotype was seen more than once but under ten times. The chain carries TRBV3-1 and TRBJ2-1; 9 bases agree with TRBD2. CDR1 LGHDT and CDR2 YNNKEL come from the germline V gene (reference sequence). J gave up 2 bases and V 4 bases, and 6 bases lay outside the gene matches. This CDR3 contains 16 residues. This chain's CDR3 is CASSLMAGGPYNEQFF. In DNA form, the CDR3 reads TGTGCCAGCAGCCTGATGGCGGGAGGGCCCTACAATGAGCAGTTCTTC.

This clonotype turned up a few times. The CDR3 protein is CASSQDYSAAYNEQFF. The CDR3 DNA is TGCGCCAGCAGCCAAGACTACTCAGCCGCCTACAATGAGCAGTTCTTC. The rearrangement joins TRBV4-3 to TRBJ2-1; D call uncertain. The V end lost 0 bases, the J end lost 2 bases, and 11 bases lay between the germline ends. The CDR3 sequence is 16 residues long. Germline V CDR1 and CDR2: LGHNA, YSLEER.

The table lists this clonotype with a few counts. The J gene is TRBJ1-2, the V gene TRBV3-1, with 9 positions matching TRBD1. Trimming took 4 bases from V and 6 from J; bases not matched to a gene: 3. There are 13 residues in the CDR3. Germline CDR1 and CDR2: LGHDT and YNNKEL (reference sequence). The CDR3 DNA sequence: TGTGCCAGCAGCCTAAGGACAGGGGATGGCTACACCTTC. Protein product: CASSLRTGDGYTF.

The chain recombines TRBV14 with TRBJ2-5, with D perhaps TRBD2 (6 bases). The J call may be wrong; the DNA end is better matched by TRBJ2-1. Germline CDR1 and CDR2: SGHDN and FVKESK. This CDR3 region has 16 residues. Here the CDR3 DNA reads TGTGCCAGCAGCCAAGCAACGGGGGACTTATATGATGAGCAGTTCTTC. Its translation: CASSQATGDLYDEQFF.

The gene calls are TRBV29-1 and TRBJ2-5; no definite D call. The CDR3 runs to 14 residues. V lost 7 bases, J lost 3 bases, and 18 bases lay in between. CDR1 SQVTM and CDR2 ANQGSEA come from the germline V gene. The CDR3 loop is CSGRLTGKKETQYF. The DNA of the CDR3 is TGCAGCGGACGGCTGACTGGAAAAAAAGAGACCCAGTACTTC.

This rearrangement joins TRBV3-1 to TRBJ1-2; unclear D gene. CDR1 and CDR2 (germline): LGHDT, YNNKEL (reference sequence). The V end lost 4 bases, the J end lost 4 bases, and 13 bases lay between the germline ends. The CDR3 is made up of 14 amino acids. In nucleotides, the CDR3 is TGTGCCAGCAGCCCACTGGACGGGCCCTATGGCTACACCTTC. Protein sequence: CASSPLDGPYGYTF.

This clonotype has a handful of counts. This chain connects TRBV5-1 to TRBJ2-7; a possible D gene is TRBD2 (5 bases). Germline CDR1 is SGHRS and CDR2 is YFSETQ. With 1 base removed from V and 0 bases from J, the gap between germline ends came to 11 bases. This CDR3 has 15 residues. The CDR3 DNA is TGCGCCAGCAGCTTGAGGATCGGGGACTCCTACGAGCAGTACTTC. Translated: CASSLRIGDSYEQYF.

With respect to this clonotype: At one of its ends the junction is not consistent with the germline gene, which may arise from a read error. The genes are TRBV28 and TRBJ2-2; either TRBD1 or TRBD2 may fit D (5 bases each). Germline loops: CDR1 MDHEN, CDR2 SYDVKM. CDR3 length: 15 residues. CDR3 amino acids: CASTWGTTNTGELFF. The CDR3 DNA sequence: TGTGCCAGCACTTGGGGGACGACGAACACTGGGGAGCTGTTTTTT.

Regarding this clonotype: A clone one base away is much larger, so this may be a read error. The chain employs TRBV7-2 and TRBJ2-1; D not certain. The CDR3 contains 15 residues. CDR1 and CDR2 from the germline V gene are SGHTA and FQGNSA. The CDR3 sequence is CASSFGRSSYNGQFF. The CDR3 DNA sequence: TGTGCCAGCAGCTTCGGACGTAGCTCCTACAATGGGCAGTTCTTC. Together with reference TRBV7-2 and TRBJ2-1, the CDR3 gives the full variable domain: GAGVSQSPSNKVTEKGKDVELRCDPISGHTALYWYRQSLGQGLEFLIYFQGNSAPDKSGLPSDRFSAERTGGSVSTLTIQRTQQEDSAVYLCASSFGRSSYNGQFFGPGTRLTVL.

This chain connects TRBV29-1 to TRBJ1-5; 9 nucleotides line up with TRBD1. From germline, CDR1 is SQVTM and CDR2 ANQGSEA. The CDR3 spans 14 residues. V was clipped by 6 bases and J by 7 bases; unmatched bases: 10. CDR3 sequence reads: CSVGTGSANQPQHF. The CDR3 region has the DNA TGCAGCGTCGGGACAGGGAGTGCGAACCAGCCCCAGCATTTT. Full variable domain (missing parts from reference TRBV29-1 and TRBJ1-5): SAVISQKPSRDICQRGTSLTIQCQVDSQVTMMFWYRQQPGQSLTLIATANQGSEATYESGFVIDKFPISRPNLTFSTLTVSNMSPEDSSIYLCSVGTGSANQPQHFGDGTRLSIL.

This clonotype came up a few times. This chain connects TRBV7-3 to TRBJ1-5; no reliable D call. In germline, CDR1 is SGHTA, CDR2 FQGTGA. The CDR3 has 13 residues. V was clipped by 6 bases and J by 9 bases, with 15 bases between them. The chain's CDR3 is CASSNKSLGPQHF. The CDR3 nucleotides are TGTGCCAGCAGTAACAAGAGTCTAGGGCCCCAGCATTTT.

This clonotype was picked up a small number of times. At one of its ends the junction is not consistent with the germline gene, which may arise from a read error. The chain links TRBV11-1 to TRBJ2-5, with unresolved D. The CDR3 has 14 amino acids. Germline V gene lookup returns CDR1 SGHAT and CDR2 FQDESV (reference sequence). In nucleotides, the CDR3 is TGTGCCAGCAGCTTTAGGACGTATGAAGAGACCCGGTACTTC. Translation: CASSFRTYEETRYF.

In this sample, this clonotype turned up a few times. The V gene is TRBV10-3, the J gene TRBJ2-3; D might be TRBD2 (6 bases). V lost 3 bases, J lost 3 bases, and 13 bases lay in between. This CDR3 is 15 amino acids long. CDR1 ENHRY and CDR2 SYGVKD come from the germline V gene. The CDR3 nucleotides read TGTGCCATCAGTGACGAAGTAGGAGGGACAGATACGCAGTATTTT. It translates to CAISDEVGGTDTQYF.

This clonotype was observed a few times. This chain uses TRBV7-2 with TRBJ1-2; TRBD1 is a possible D gene (6 bases). CDR1 SGHTA and CDR2 FQGNSA come from the germline V gene. This CDR3 contains 17 residues. Trimming removed 1 base at V and 8 bases at J, with 23 bases between. CDR3 nucleotide sequence: TGTGCCAGCAGCTTAGAACCGGGGGCGGTTTCATCGGAGGGCTACACCTTC. Its protein is CASSLEPGAVSSEGYTF.